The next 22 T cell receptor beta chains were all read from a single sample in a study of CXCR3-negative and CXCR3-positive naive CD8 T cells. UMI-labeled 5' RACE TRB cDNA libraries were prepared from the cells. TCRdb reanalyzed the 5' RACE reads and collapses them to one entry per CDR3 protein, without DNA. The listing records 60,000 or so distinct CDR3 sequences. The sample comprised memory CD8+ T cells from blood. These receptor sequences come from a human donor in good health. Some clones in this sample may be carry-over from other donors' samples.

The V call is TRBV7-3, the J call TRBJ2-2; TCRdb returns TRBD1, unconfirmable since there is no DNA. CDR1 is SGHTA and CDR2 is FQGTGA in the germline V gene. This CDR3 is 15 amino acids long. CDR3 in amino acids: CASSLETGRTGELFF.

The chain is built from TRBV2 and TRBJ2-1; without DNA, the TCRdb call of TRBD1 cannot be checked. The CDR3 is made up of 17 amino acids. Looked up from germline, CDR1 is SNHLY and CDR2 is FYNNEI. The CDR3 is CASSESPGTATFPEQFF. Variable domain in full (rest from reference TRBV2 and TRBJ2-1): EPEVTQTPSHQVTQMGQEVILRCVPISNHLYFYWYRQILGQKVEFLVSFYNNEISEKSEIFDDQFSVERPDGSNFTLKIRSTKLEDSAMYFCASSESPGTATFPEQFFGPGTRLTVL.

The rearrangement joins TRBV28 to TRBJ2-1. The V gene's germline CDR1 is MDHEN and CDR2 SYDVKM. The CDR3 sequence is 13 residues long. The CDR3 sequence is CASSLQSYNEQFF.

CDR3 residues: CSVTEGAAQPQHF. V gene TRBV29-1 combines with J gene TRBJ1-5; no DNA is available, so the TRBD1 call from TCRdb remains unchecked. Germline CDR1 and CDR2: SQVTM and ANQGSEA. The CDR3 spans 13 residues.

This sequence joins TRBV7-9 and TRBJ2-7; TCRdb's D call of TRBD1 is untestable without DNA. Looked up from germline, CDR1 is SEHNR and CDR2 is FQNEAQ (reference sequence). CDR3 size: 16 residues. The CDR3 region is CASSNSEADGIYEQYF.

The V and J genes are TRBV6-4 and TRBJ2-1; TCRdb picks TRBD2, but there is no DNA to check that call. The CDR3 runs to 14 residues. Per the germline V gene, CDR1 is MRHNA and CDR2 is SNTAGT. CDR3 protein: CASSELAAYNEQFF.

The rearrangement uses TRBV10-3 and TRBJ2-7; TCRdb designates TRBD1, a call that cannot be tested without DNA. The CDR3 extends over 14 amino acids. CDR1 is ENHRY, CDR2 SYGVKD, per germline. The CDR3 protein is CAISESTVPGEQYF.

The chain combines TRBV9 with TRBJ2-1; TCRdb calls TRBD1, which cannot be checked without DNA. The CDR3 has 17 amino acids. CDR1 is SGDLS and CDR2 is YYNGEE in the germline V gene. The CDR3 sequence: CASSPKPTGTGGYEQFF.

This CDR3 reads CSARVYGSTDTQYF. The chain links TRBV20-1 to TRBJ2-3. This CDR3 has 14 amino acids. Per the germline V gene, CDR1 is DFQATT and CDR2 is SNEGSKA (reference sequence).

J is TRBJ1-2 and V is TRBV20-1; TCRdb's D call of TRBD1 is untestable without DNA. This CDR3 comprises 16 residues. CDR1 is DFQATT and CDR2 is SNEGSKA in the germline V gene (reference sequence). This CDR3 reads CSARFPYRGANYGYTF.

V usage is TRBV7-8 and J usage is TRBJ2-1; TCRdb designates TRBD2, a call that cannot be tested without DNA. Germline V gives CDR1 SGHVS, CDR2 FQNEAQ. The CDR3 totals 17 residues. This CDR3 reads CASSLFPHGGSYNEQFF.

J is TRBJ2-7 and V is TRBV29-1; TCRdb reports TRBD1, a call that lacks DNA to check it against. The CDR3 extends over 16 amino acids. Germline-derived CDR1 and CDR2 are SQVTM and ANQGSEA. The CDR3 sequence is CSVEVGTGSSPYEQYF.

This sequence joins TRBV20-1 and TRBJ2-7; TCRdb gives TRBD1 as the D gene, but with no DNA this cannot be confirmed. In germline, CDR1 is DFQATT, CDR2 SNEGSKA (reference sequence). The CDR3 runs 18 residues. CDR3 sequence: CSARDWGPAGGEAYEQYF.

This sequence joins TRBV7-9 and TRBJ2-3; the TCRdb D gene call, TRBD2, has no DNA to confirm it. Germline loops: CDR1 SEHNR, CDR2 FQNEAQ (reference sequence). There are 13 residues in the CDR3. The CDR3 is CASSLPFTDTQYF. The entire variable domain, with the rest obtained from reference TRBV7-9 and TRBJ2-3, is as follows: DTGVSQNPRHKITKRGQNVTFRCDPISEHNRLYWYRQTLGQGPEFLTYFQNEAQLEKSRLLSDRFSAERPKGSFSTLEIQRTEQGDSAMYLCASSLPFTDTQYFGPGTRLTVL.

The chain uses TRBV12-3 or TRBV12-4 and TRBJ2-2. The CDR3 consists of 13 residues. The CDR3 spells CASSFTNTGELFF.

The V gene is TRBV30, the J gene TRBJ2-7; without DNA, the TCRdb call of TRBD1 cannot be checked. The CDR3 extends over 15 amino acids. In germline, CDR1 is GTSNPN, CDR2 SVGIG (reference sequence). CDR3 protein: CAWSSRDSDRGEQYF.

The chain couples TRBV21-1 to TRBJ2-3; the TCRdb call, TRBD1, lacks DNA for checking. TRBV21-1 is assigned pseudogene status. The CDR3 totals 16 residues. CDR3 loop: CASSRLDRDDTDTQYF.

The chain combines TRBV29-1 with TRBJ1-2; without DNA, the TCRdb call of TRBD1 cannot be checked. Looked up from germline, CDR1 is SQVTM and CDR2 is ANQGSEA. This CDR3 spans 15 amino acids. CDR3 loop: CSVPEQALASYGYTF. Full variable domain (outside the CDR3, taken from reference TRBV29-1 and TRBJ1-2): SAVISQKPSRDICQRGTSLTIQCQVDSQVTMMFWYRQQPGQSLTLIATANQGSEATYESGFVIDKFPISRPNLTFSTLTVSNMSPEDSSIYLCSVPEQALASYGYTFGSGTRLTVV.

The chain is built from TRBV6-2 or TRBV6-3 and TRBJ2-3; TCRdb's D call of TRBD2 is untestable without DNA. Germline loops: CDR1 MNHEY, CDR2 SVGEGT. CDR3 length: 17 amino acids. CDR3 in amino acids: CASSFGGEHPSTDTQYF.

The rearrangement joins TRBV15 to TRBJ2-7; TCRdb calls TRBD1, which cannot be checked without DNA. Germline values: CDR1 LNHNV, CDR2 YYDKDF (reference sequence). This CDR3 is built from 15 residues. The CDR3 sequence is CATSRDRGGVDEQYF.

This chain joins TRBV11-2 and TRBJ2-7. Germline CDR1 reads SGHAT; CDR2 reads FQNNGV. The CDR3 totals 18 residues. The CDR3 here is CASSLDFGNGPISYEQYF.

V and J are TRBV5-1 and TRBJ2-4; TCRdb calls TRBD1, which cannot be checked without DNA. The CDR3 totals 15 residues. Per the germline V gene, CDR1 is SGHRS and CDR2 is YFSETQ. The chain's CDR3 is CASSLGTVAKNIQYF. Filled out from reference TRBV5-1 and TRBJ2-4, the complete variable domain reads KAGVTQTPRYLIKTRGQQVTLSCSPISGHRSVSWYQQTPGQGLQFLFEYFSETQRNKGNFPGRFSGRQFSNSRSEMNVSTLELGDSALYLCASSLGTVAKNIQYFGAGTRLSVL.